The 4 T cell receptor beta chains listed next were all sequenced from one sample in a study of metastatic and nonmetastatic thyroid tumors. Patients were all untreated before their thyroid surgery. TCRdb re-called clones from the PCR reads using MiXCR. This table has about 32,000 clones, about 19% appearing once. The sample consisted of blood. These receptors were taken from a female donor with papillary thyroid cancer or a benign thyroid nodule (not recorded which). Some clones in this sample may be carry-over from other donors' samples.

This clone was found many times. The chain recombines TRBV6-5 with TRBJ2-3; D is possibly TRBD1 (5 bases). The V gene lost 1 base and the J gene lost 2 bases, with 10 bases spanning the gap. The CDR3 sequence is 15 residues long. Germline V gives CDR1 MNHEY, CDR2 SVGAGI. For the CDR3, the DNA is TGTGCCAGCAGTTACTTAGGGGCACCCACAGATACGCAGTATTTT. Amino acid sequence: CASSYLGAPTDTQYF.

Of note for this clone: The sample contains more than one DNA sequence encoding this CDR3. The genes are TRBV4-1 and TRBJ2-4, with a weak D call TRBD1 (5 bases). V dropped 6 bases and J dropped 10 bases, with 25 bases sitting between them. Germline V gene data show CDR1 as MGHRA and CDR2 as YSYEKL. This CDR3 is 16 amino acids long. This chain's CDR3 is CASSQEGASSLTIQYF. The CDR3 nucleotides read TGCGCCAGCAGTCAGGAAGGGGCCAGTTCGTTAACGATTCAGTACTTC.

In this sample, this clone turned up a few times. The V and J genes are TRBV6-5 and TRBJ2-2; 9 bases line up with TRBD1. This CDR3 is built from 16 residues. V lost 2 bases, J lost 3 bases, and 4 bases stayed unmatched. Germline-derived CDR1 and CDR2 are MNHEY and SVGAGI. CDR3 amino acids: CASSYGTGLYTGELFF. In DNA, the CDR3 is TGTGCCAGCAGTTACGGGACAGGGCTTTACACCGGGGAGCTGTTTTTT.

CDR3 amino acids: CASSLPQGGGTNRYEQYF. CDR3 coding DNA: TGTGCCAGCAGCTTACCCCAGGGAGGGGGGACTAATCGTTACGAGCAGTACTTC. The rearrangement uses TRBV7-8 and TRBJ2-7; TRBD2 might be the D (7 bases). This CDR3 has 18 residues. Germline V gene sequence: CDR1 SGHVS, CDR2 FQNEAQ. V lost 2 bases to trimming and J lost 4 bases, with 24 bases between them.